Each of the 16 T cell receptor beta chains below was sequenced from the same sample in a study of CD8+CD57+ T cells in acquired aplastic anemia. Using genomic DNA as the template, TCR beta VDJ and CDR3 profiling was carried out. TCRdb recomputed calls from the reads with MiXCR, one row per CDR3 protein. This table has under 200,000 distinct CDR3 sequences, 35% to 55% appearing once. Material for sequencing was sorted CD4+, CD8+, or CD8+CD57+ T cells (not recorded which) from PBMCs. Every receptor here comes from a human donor in good health.

This clonotype was picked up many times. J is TRBJ1-1 and V is TRBV5-1; the D gene is possibly TRBD1 (5 bases). The CDR3 runs to 14 residues. V was trimmed by 0 bases and J by 1 base, leaving 7 bases between them. Looked up from germline, CDR1 is SGHRS and CDR2 is YFSETQ. Here the CDR3 DNA reads TGCGCCAGCAGCTTGGGTGGACAGAACACTGAAGCTTTCTTT. Translated, it gives CASSLGGQNTEAFF.

The chain has TRBV24-1 and TRBJ2-3; 7 bases agree with TRBD1. Germline CDR1 and CDR2: KGHDR and SFDVKD. The CDR3 spans 14 residues. Trimming cost V 8 bases and J 0 bases; bases outside gene matches: 4. CDR3 in amino acids: CATMGQTSTDTQYF. The CDR3 DNA follows: TGTGCCACCATGGGACAGACTAGCACAGATACGCAGTATTTT.

In this sample, this clonotype turned up many times. V and J are TRBV7-7 and TRBJ2-5; 9 bases are a match to TRBD1. Germline V gene sequence: CDR1 SSHAT, CDR2 FNYEAQ (reference sequence). V dropped 4 bases and J dropped 7; count of bases not matched to a gene: 4. The CDR3 consists of 13 residues. CDR3 nucleotides: TGTGCCAGCAGCTACACGGACAGGGGGACCCAGTACTTC. Residues: CASSYTDRGTQYF.

The sample holds many counts of this clonotype. The chain's CDR3 is CASSLEAYEQYF. DNA of the CDR3: TGTGCCAGCAGCTTGGAAGCCTACGAGCAGTACTTC. The rearrangement links TRBV7-8 to TRBJ2-7; D call uncertain. The CDR3 loop spans 12 amino acids. Trimming removed 3 bases from V and 2 bases from J, with 5 bases in between. CDR1 and CDR2 (germline): SGHVS, FQNEAQ.

With respect to this clonotype: A single base separates this from a much larger clone, so it may be a read error. The chain has TRBV6-4 and TRBJ2-2; D possibly corresponds to TRBD1 (6 bases). The V gene's germline CDR1 is MRHNA and CDR2 SNTAGT. Deletions cut 7 bases from V and 2 bases from J, with 11 bases between. The CDR3 spans 14 residues. The CDR3 DNA reads as TGTGCCAGCAAGGGACATGTTAACACCGGGGAGCTGTTTTTT. It encodes CASKGHVNTGELFF.

Points on this clonotype: Mismatch with germline at one junction end may stem from a read error. The chain joins TRBV24-1 to TRBJ2-1; TRBD1 aligns across 7 bases. The CDR3 is 15 residues long. Germline V lookup: CDR1 KGHDR, CDR2 SFDVKD. CDR3 region: CATSDLRQGGNERFF. The CDR3 DNA reads TGTGCCACCAGTGATTTGCGACAGGGTGGTAATGAGCGGTTCTTC.

The chain is built from TRBV27 and TRBJ1-1; 7 bases map to TRBD1. The V segment lost 5 bases and the J segment 1 base; nucleotides outside the gene matches: 4. CDR1 is MNHEY, CDR2 SMNVEV, per germline (reference sequence). This CDR3 region has 14 residues. CDR3 DNA sequence: TGTGCCAGCAGTCCGGACAGGCCGAACACTGAAGCTTTCTTT. Encoded protein: CASSPDRPNTEAFF.

This clonotype was seen many times. The chain recombines TRBV5-1 with TRBJ2-5; maybe TRBD1 (6 bases). This CDR3 has 16 amino acids. The germline CDR1 and CDR2 sequences are SGHRS and YFSETQ. V was cut by 4 bases and J by 5 bases, with 21 bases left in between. The CDR3 coding sequence is TGCGCCAGCAGCGCCCAGGCGATCGGGACAAGTGAGACCCAGTACTTC. It specifies CASSAQAIGTSETQYF.

This sequence joins TRBV24-1 and TRBJ2-1, with TRBD1 as a possible D gene (6 bases). V dropped 4 bases and J dropped 8 bases, with 14 bases sitting between them. Germline V lookup: CDR1 KGHDR, CDR2 SFDVKD. This CDR3 has 14 residues. Here the CDR3 DNA reads TGTGCCACCAGTGACCTACCACAGGGCCATGAGCAGTTCTTC. It is translated as CATSDLPQGHEQFF.

The chain combines TRBV19 with TRBJ1-5, with D unclear. The CDR3 totals 13 residues. Germline V gene lookup returns CDR1 LNHDA and CDR2 SQIVND (reference sequence). The V and J ends lost 5 bases and 0 bases respectively, with 5 bases between them. The CDR3 DNA is TGTGCCAGTAGTTTCAGTAGCAATCAGCCCCAGCATTTT. Its translation is CASSFSSNQPQHF.

This clonotype was found once. A clone one base away is much larger, so this may be a read error. The CDR3 carries no conserved terminal phenylalanine or tryptophan, so it likely arises from a read error. CDR3 amino acids: CASSIPPLTGGGYTL. The CDR3 DNA follows: TGTGCCAGTAGTATCCCCCCCCTGACAGGAGGAGGCTACACCCTC. V is TRBV7-2 and J is TRBJ1-2; a weak D match, TRBD1 (6 bases). This CDR3 region has 15 residues. Germline V gene data show CDR1 as SGHTA and CDR2 as FQGNSA. The V gene lost 9 bases and the J gene lost 8 bases, with 25 bases spanning the gap.

The chain recombines TRBV11-1 with TRBJ2-2; TRBD1 aligns across 10 bases. The CDR3 is made up of 16 amino acids. CDR1 and CDR2 (germline): SGHAT, FQDESV (reference sequence). With 0 bases clipped from V and 6 bases from J, the junction kept 4 bases outside the gene matches. The chain's CDR3 is CASSLALGQGAGELFF. The CDR3 nucleotides read TGTGCCAGCAGCTTAGCGCTCGGACAGGGGGCCGGGGAGCTGTTTTTT.

This clonotype was counted once. The chain carries TRBV7-9 and TRBJ2-7; D is possibly TRBD1 (5 bases). Trimming removed 1 base from V and 3 bases from J, with 10 bases in between. Germline loops: CDR1 SEHNR, CDR2 FQNEAQ (reference sequence). CDR3 length: 14 residues. CDR3 sequence (DNA): TGTGCCAGCAGCTTAGTAGGGGATGGCTACGAGCAGTACTTC. Its translation: CASSLVGDGYEQYF.

At least ten counts were recorded for this clonotype. This sequence joins TRBV10-1 and TRBJ2-3; 8 positions agree with TRBD1. There are 13 residues in the CDR3. CDR1 and CDR2 (germline): WNHNN, SYGVQD (reference sequence). V shed 7 bases and J 5 bases; nucleotides not matched to a gene: 5. Here the CDR3 reads CASKQGVGDTQYF. The CDR3 DNA reads TGCGCCAGCAAACAGGGGGTGGGAGATACGCAGTATTTT.

The V and J genes are TRBV24-1 and TRBJ2-5; 8 bases match TRBD1. V shed 4 bases and J 2 bases; nucleotides not matched to a gene: 5. The CDR3 contains 15 residues. Germline V gene data show CDR1 as KGHDR and CDR2 as SFDVKD. The CDR3 region is CATSDPGQGQETQYF. The CDR3 DNA follows: TGTGCCACCAGTGACCCCGGACAGGGACAAGAGACCCAGTACTTC.

As DNA, the CDR3 is TGTGCCACCAGCAGGGGACGGGACAATGAGCAGTTCTTC. It is translated as CATSRGRDNEQFF. This chain connects TRBV15 to TRBJ2-1, with D possibly being TRBD1 or TRBD2 (5 bases each). Germline V lookup: CDR1 LNHNV, CDR2 YYDKDF (reference sequence). V was shortened by 3 bases and J by 5 bases, with 8 bases between the two germline ends. CDR3 length equals 13 residues.